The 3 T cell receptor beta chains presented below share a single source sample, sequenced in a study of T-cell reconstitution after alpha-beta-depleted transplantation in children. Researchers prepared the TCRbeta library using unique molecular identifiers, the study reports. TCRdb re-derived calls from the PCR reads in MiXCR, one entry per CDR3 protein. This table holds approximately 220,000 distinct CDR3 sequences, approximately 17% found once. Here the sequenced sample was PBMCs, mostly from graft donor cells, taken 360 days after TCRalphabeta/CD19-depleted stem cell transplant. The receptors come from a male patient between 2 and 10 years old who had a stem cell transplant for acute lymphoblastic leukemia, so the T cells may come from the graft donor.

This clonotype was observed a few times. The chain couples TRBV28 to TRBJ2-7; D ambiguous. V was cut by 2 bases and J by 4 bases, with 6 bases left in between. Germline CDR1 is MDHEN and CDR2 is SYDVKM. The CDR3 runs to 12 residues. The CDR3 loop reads CASSLPRYEQYF. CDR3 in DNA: TGTGCCAGCAGTTTACCGCGGTACGAGCAGTACTTC.

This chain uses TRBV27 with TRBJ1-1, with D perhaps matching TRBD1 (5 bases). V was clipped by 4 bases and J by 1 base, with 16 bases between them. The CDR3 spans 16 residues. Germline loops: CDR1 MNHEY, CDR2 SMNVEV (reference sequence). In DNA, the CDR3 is TGTGCCAGCAGTTCTAGAGGGACTGGGGGGAACACTGAAGCTTTCTTT. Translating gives CASSSRGTGGNTEAFF.

CDR3: CSARGRRAEQYF. In nucleotides, the CDR3 is TGCAGTGCTAGAGGAAGACGGGCCGAGCAGTACTTC. The rearrangement uses TRBV20-1 and TRBJ2-7; D is unclear. Germline CDR1 DFQATT, CDR2 SNEGSKA (reference sequence). V was pared by 1 base and J by 6 bases, with 10 bases between. The CDR3 loop spans 12 amino acids.